The present T cell receptor (beta chain) was sequenced within a study of regulatory T cells in long-lasting Graves disease. About the research overall: Positive TSH receptor antibodies alongside over 5 years of antithyroid drugs were what marked Graves' disease as persistent.

As to time point: persistent/refractory GD, antithyroid drugs over 5 years with positive TRAb. RNA extracted from PBMCs served as the sequencing template. Graves' disease was diagnosed by American Thyroid Association guidelines. Arm-PCR of CDR3 regions with iRepertoire HTBI primers generated TCR beta libraries. A single record per CDR3 protein comes from TCRdb applying MiXCR to the multiplex PCR reads. The sample lists 400,000 to 500,000 distinct CDR3 sequences, 20% to 25% occurring once. At least ten counts were recorded for this clonotype. The CDR3 covers 14 residues. Germline CDR1 reads SGHAT; CDR2 reads FQNNGV. The V end lost 3 bases, the J end lost 2 bases, and 10 bases lay between the germline ends.

The chain uses TRBV11-2 and TRBJ1-1; D might be TRBD1 (6 bases). The specimen comprised peripheral blood mononuclear cells (PBMCs), sampled when the disease was refractory, from a patient treated with antithyroid drugs. This clonotype was sampled from a female donor with Graves disease. CDR3 DNA: TGTGCCAGCAGCTTCTGGGGGCGAAACACTGAAGCTTTCTTT. This sequence encodes CASSFWGRNTEAFF.